This T cell receptor beta chain comes out of a study of siplizumab effects on memory and regulatory T cells. This clone was recorded at least ten times. The antigen remains unidentified. General study points: Memory cells seemed less diverse than naive T cells, which seemed major alloresponse contributors. Proliferating siplizumab-culture Tregs lacked confirmation of suppressive function. Unstimulated subsets contained matches for only a minor fraction of alloreactive clones.

V gave up 0 bases and J gave up 4 bases, with 3 bases separating them. Germline values: CDR1 SGHVS, CDR2 FNYEAQ. The CDR3 contains 12 residues. Some clones are missing from TCRdb's copy, which holds only in-frame ones; the method was immunoSEQ multiplex PCR. This sample has 100,000 or so clones; roughly 94% occur once, and the top ten carry around 0.68%. The gene calls are TRBV7-6 and TRBJ2-5; D not resolved. Sequencing was performed on Tregs sorted from blood. The TCR comes from a human donor in good health. CDR3 loop: CASSLALETQYF. CDR3 in DNA: TGTGCCAGCAGCTTAGCTCTAGAGACCCAGTACTTC.